The clone carrying this T cell receptor (beta chain) was detected a few times. As yet, its antigen is unknown. The entry originates in a study of T-cell memory formation after mild COVID-19. One entry per CDR3 protein results from TCRdb running MiXCR on the 5' RACE reads. The sample includes 270,000 or so distinct CDR3 sequences, roughly 18% seen only once; the top ten take 23%. Notes on the study in general: Second-wave clones that peaked on day 37 lacked confirmed SARS-CoV-2 specificity.

Trimming removed 4 bases at V and 3 bases at J, with 19 bases between. The CDR3 has 17 residues. Germline CDR1 SEHNR, CDR2 FQNEAQ (reference sequence). The sequenced sample was PBMCs or a T cell subset sorted from them (not recorded which). This TCR derives from a man between 18 and 35 years old who had mild COVID-19 (a few samples of this study predate the infection). Cell type and time point are not known. The chain uses TRBV7-9 and TRBJ2-1, with D possibly being TRBD1 (8 bases). CDR3 in DNA: TGTGCCAGCAGCTGGACTAGGACAGGGATCGGCTACAATGAGCAGTTCTTC. As protein: CASSWTRTGIGYNEQFF.